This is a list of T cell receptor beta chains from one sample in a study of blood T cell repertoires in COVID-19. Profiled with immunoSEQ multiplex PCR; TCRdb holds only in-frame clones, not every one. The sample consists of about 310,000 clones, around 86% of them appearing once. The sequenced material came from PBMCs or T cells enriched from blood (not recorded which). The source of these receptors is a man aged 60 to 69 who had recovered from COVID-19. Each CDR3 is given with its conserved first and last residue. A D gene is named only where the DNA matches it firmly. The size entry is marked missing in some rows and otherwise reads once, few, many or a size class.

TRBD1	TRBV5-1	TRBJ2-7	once	CASSRQGQGSREQYF	TGCGCCAGCAGCCGGCAGGGACAGGGCTCGAGGGAGCAGTACTTC
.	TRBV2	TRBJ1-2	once	CASSENNDAYGYTF	TGTGCCAGCAGTGAAAACAACGATGCCTATGGCTACACCTTC
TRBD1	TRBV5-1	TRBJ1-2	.	CASSLQGIANYGYTF	TGCGCCAGCAGCCTACAGGGGATAGCTAACTATGGCTACACCTTC
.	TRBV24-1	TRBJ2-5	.	CATSDLSEGETQYF	TGTGCCACCAGTGATTTGTCGGAGGGGGAGACCCAGTACTTC
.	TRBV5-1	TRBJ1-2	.	CASRPENYGYTF	TGCGCCAGCAGACCCGAGAACTATGGCTACACCTTC
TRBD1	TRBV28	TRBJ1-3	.	CASSSGGSGNTIYF	TGTGCCAGCAGTTCAGGGGGCTCCGGAAACACCATATATTTT
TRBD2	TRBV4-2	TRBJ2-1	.	CASSQVSGGSSYNEQFF	TGTGCCAGCAGCCAAGTTTCTGGCGGGAGTTCCTACAATGAGCAGTTCTTC
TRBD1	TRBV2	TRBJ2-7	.	CASSGINPTGNEQYF	TGTGCCAGCAGTGGCATAAACCCGACAGGGAACGAGCAGTACTTC
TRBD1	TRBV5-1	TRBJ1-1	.	CASSLVGTANTEAFF	TGCGCCAGCAGCTTGGTAGGGACAGCGAACACTGAAGCTTTCTTT
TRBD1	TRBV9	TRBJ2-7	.	CASSTGTGGHWLAGDEQYF	TGTGCCAGCAGCACCGGGACAGGGGGCCATTGGCTAGCGGGAGACGAGCAGTACTTC
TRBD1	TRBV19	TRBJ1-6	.	CASSLSGQGRNSPLHF	TGTGCCAGTAGTCTTTCGGGACAGGGTCGGAATTCACCCCTCCACTTT
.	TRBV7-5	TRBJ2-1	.	CARSLLPTSGRPNSYNEQFF	TGTGCCAGAAGCTTACTCCCGACTAGCGGGAGGCCCAACTCCTACAATGAGCAGTTCTTC
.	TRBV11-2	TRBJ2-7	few	CASNPGPYEQYF	TGTGCCAGCAACCCGGGTCCGTACGAGCAGTACTTC
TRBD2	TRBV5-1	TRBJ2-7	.	CASSPTGTSGTYEQYF	TGCGCCAGCAGCCCGACCGGGACTAGCGGTACCTACGAGCAGTACTTC
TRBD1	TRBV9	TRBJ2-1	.	CASSPETGTGGYNEQFF	TGTGCCAGCAGCCCCGAGACCGGGACAGGGGGCTACAATGAGCAGTTCTTC
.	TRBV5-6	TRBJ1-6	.	CASSFIAAANSPLHF	TGTGCCAGCAGCTTTATTGCAGCGGCTAATTCACCCCTCCACTTT
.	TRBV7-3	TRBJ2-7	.	CASSLFSGSSYEQYF	TGTGCCAGCAGCTTATTTAGCGGTAGCTCCTACGAGCAGTACTTC
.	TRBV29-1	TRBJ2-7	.	CSVEDSTYEQYF	TGCAGCGTTGAGGACAGTACCTACGAGCAGTACTTC
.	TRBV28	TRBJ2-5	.	CASSLSVSLGPRETQYF	TGTGCCAGCAGTTTATCTGTGTCGTTGGGCCCTCGGGAGACCCAGTACTTC
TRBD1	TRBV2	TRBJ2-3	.	CASRKQTGAGTDTQYF	TGTGCCAGCAGGAAGCAGACAGGGGCGGGCACAGATACGCAGTATTTT
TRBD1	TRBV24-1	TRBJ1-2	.	CATSDPGTGRGYTF	TGTGCCACCAGTGATCCGGGGACAGGGAGGGGCTACACCTTC
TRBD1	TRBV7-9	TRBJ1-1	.	CASSSRQGRNTEAFF	TGTGCCAGCAGCTCTCGACAGGGGAGAAACACTGAAGCTTTCTTT
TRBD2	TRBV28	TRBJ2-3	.	CASLHGSGLAGGKAQYF	TGTGCCAGCCTCCATGGCTCGGGACTAGCGGGAGGGAAGGCGCAGTATTTT
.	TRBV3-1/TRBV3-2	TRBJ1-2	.	CASSREGAFYGYTF	TGTGCCAGCAGTCGGGAGGGCGCCTTCTACGGCTACACCTTC
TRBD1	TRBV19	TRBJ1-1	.	CASRHRGTEAFF	TGTGCCAGTAGACACAGGGGTACTGAAGCTTTCTTT
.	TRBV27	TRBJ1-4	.	CASSDSRTNEKLFF	TGTGCCAGCAGTGACAGCCGTACTAATGAAAAACTGTTTTTT
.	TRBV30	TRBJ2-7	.	CAWSTGWYEQYF	TGTGCCTGGAGTACGGGGTGGTACGAGCAGTACTTC
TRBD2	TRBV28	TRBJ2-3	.	CASSLGLAGSTDTQYF	TGTGCCAGCAGTTTAGGACTAGCGGGTAGCACAGATACGCAGTATTTT
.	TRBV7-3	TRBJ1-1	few	CASSLNPGAVNTEAFF	TGTGCCAGCAGCTTAAATCCAGGGGCGGTGAACACTGAAGCTTTCTTT
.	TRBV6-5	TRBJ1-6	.	CASRKGDKGNSPLHF	TGTGCCAGCAGAAAGGGGGACAAAGGAAATTCACCCCTCCACTTT
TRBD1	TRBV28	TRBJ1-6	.	CASSPGQGYSPLHF	TGTGCCAGCAGCCCCGGACAGGGATATTCACCCCTCCACTTT
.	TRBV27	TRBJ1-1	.	CASSPEDPRLNTEAFF	TGTGCCAGCTCCCCGGAGGACCCCCGTCTGAACACTGAAGCTTTCTTT
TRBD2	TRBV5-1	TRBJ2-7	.	CASSLNAGLAGGYEQYF	TGCGCCAGCAGCTTGAATGCTGGACTAGCGGGAGGCTACGAGCAGTACTTC
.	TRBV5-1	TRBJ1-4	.	CASSLGSPNEKLFF	TGCGCCAGCAGCTTGGGCAGTCCTAATGAAAAACTGTTTTTT
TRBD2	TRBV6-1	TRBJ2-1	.	CASSEVGLALSSYNEQFF	TGTGCCAGCAGTGAAGTTGGACTAGCGTTAAGTTCCTACAATGAGCAGTTCTTC
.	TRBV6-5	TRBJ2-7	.	CASGGRAYEQYF	TGTGCCAGCGGGGGCAGGGCCTACGAGCAGTACTTC
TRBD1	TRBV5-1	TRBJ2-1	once	CASSLQGANDEQFF	TGCGCCAGCAGCTTGCAGGGGGCGAACGACGAGCAGTTCTTC
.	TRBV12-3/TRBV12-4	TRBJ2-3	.	CASRLRLEDTQYF	TGTGCCAGCAGGCTTCGACTAGAGGATACGCAGTATTTT
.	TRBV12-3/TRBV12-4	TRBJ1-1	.	CASKFSKAFF	TGTGCCAGCAAGTTTTCTAAAGCTTTCTTT
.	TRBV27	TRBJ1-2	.	CASSPGGTYGYTF	TGTGCCAGCAGCCCAGGAGGGACCTATGGCTACACCTTC
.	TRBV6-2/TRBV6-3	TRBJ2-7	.	CASSYPSYEQYF	TGTGCCAGCAGTTACCCATCCTACGAGCAGTACTTC
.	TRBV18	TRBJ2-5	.	CASSLSGWETQYF	TGTGCCAGCTCACTTTCGGGTTGGGAGACCCAGTACTTC
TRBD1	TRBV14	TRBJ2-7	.	CASSQAGGFYEQYF	TGTGCCAGCAGCCAGGCAGGGGGCTTCTACGAGCAGTACTTC
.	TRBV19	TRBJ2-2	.	CASISGVGELFF	TGTGCCAGTATCTCGGGAGTTGGGGAGCTGTTTTTT
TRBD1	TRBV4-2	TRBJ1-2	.	CASSQVGQGLDSGYTF	TGTGCCAGCAGCCAAGTTGGACAGGGTTTGGATTCTGGCTACACCTTC
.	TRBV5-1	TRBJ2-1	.	CASSLLEGGSYNEQFF	TGCGCCAGCAGCCTACTAGAAGGTGGATCCTACAATGAGCAGTTCTTC
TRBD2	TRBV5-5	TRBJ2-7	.	CASSTRLAGGPSVVYEQYF	TGTGCCAGCAGCACCCGACTAGCGGGAGGGCCTTCAGTAGTCTACGAGCAGTACTTC
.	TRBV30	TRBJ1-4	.	CAWSGQPNEKLFF	TGTGCCTGGAGTGGACAACCTAATGAAAAACTGTTTTTT
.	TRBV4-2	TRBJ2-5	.	CASRRTEQETQYF	TGTGCCAGCCGGCGAACGGAGCAAGAGACCCAGTACTTC
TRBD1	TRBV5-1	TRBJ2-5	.	CASSSDADREETQYF	TGCGCCAGCAGCTCCGACGCCGACAGGGAAGAGACCCAGTACTTC
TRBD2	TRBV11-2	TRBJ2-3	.	CASSFRLAGADTQYF	TGTGCCAGCAGTTTCCGACTAGCGGGAGCAGATACGCAGTATTTT
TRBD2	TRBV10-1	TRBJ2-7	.	CASSSTGTKRGEQYF	TGCGCCAGCAGTTCCACCGGGACTAAACGGGGCGAGCAGTACTTC
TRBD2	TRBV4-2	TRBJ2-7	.	CASSYKATSGDLRTYEQYF	TGTGCCAGCAGCTATAAGGCGACTAGCGGAGACCTTAGGACCTACGAGCAGTACTTC
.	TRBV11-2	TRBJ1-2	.	CASSSGVGLFYGYTF	TGTGCCAGCAGCTCAGGGGTGGGGCTCTTCTATGGCTACACCTTC
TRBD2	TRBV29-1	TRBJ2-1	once	CSVGLAGGYEQFF	TGCAGCGTAGGACTAGCGGGAGGGTATGAGCAGTTCTTC
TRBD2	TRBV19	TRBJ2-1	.	CASSGTSESSYNEQFF	TGTGCCAGTAGTGGGACTAGCGAGAGCTCCTACAATGAGCAGTTCTTC
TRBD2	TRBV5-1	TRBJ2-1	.	CASSLGGTTNEQFF	TGCGCCAGCAGCTTGGGGGGGACTACCAATGAGCAGTTCTTC